This TCR beta chain was identified in a study of T cell repertoires in cytomegalovirus infection. Ten or more counts support this clonotype. This CDR3 has 15 amino acids. The ends were cut back, 0 bases at V and 3 bases at J, with 11 bases in the middle. Looked up from germline, CDR1 is MNHEY and CDR2 is SMNVEV (reference sequence). TCRdb fed the reads into MiXCR, producing one record per CDR3 protein. The data hold 450,000 to 550,000 distinct CDR3 sequences, with about 15% observed a single time. The source is a human donor in good health (CMV status not recorded). Some clones in this sample may be carry-over from other donors' samples. The specimen was CD8+ T cells from PBMCs. The chain is built from TRBV27 and TRBJ1-1; D gene ambiguous. CDR3 DNA: TGTGCCAGCAGTTTATCGATGGAGGGATACACTGAAGCTTTCTTT. It is translated as CASSLSMEGYTEAFF.